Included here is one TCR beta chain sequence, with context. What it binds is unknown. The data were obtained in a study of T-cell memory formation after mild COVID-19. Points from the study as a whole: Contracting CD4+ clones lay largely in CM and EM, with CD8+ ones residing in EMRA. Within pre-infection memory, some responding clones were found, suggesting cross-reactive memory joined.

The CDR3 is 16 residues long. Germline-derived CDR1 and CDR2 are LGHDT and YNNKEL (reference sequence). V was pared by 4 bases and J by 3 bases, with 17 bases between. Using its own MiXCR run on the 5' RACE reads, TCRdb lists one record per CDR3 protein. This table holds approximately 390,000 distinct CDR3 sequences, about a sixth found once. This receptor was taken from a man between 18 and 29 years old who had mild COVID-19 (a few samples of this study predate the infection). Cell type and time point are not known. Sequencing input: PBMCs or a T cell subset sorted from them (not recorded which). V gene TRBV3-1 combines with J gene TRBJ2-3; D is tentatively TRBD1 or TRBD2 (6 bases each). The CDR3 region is CASSPYMGAGTDTQYF. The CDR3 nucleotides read TGTGCCAGCAGCCCTTATATGGGGGCGGGGACAGATACGCAGTATTTT.